This TCR beta chain is from a study of shared clonotypes between healthy human individuals. Germline-derived CDR1 and CDR2 are SGHDT and YYEEEE. Deletions cut 3 bases from V and 7 bases from J, with 13 bases between. There are 14 residues in the CDR3. A note on this clone: The antigen remains undetermined.

On sorted subsets, replicate PCRs used 200 to 250 ng DNA, or 30,000 or so T cell genomes. Generated by immunoSEQ multiplex PCR, the TCRdb table keeps only in-frame clones and is missing some. Counted here are more than 500,000 clones, 95% to 96% occurring once; the ten biggest clones make up approximately 0.06%. The study's findings and limits: Blood was the sole source, and tissue repertoires probably differ. Read depth was anticipated to influence clonotype sharing among donors.

The sequenced sample consisted of naive CD4+ T cells sorted from blood. Documented subset: CD45RA+ positively selected. The chain is built from TRBV5-6 and TRBJ2-2, with D perhaps TRBD2 (6 bases). The clonotype was recovered from a woman in her 30s in good health. The CDR3, as DNA: TGTGCCAGCAGCTACCGACTAGGAAGCGGGGAGCTGTTTTTT. The encoded protein is CASSYRLGSGELFF.